This entry lists 3 T cell receptor beta chains sequenced from one sample in a study of T cell responses to AZD1222 COVID-19 vaccine. The table came from immunoSEQ multiplex PCR; TCRdb's copy has only in-frame clones and leaves some out. The sample includes 180,000 or so clones, roughly 92% of them seen just once. The sample consisted of peripheral blood, taken 28 days after the second AZD1222 dose. Receptors were obtained from an adult who received the AZD1222 COVID-19 vaccine.

The rearrangement joins TRBV29-1 to TRBJ2-1, with D maybe TRBD1 (6 bases). Trimming removed 6 bases at V and 0 bases at J, with 15 bases between. Germline V CDR1 and CDR2: SQVTM, ANQGSEA. CDR3 size: 15 residues. The CDR3 nucleotides read TGCAGCGTAGTTGGACAGCCGAGCTCCTACAATGAGCAGTTCTTC. This encodes CSVVGQPSSYNEQFF.

V usage is TRBV7-8 and J usage is TRBJ1-6, with TRBD1 identical over 7 bases. CDR1 SGHVS and CDR2 FQNEAQ come from the germline V gene. Trimming took 3 bases from V and 0 from J; bases not matched to a gene: 2. The CDR3 runs to 16 residues. CDR3 sequence: CASSLTGNSYNSPLHF. CDR3 nucleotides: TGTGCCAGCAGCTTGACAGGGAACTCCTATAATTCACCCCTCCACTTT.

V is TRBV12-3 or TRBV12-4 and J is TRBJ1-1; D ambiguous. This CDR3 comprises 13 residues. Trimming cost V 2 bases and J 3 bases, with 7 bases left between them. The CDR3 coding sequence is TGTGCCAGCAGTTTACAAGTTGACACTGAAGCTTTCTTT. This translates into CASSLQVDTEAFF.